This is a list of T cell receptor beta chains from one sample in a study of T-cell memory formation after mild COVID-19. TCRdb itself ran the 5' RACE reads through MiXCR, one entry per CDR3 protein. The data show about 200,000 distinct CDR3 sequences, with over 9.5% seen just once and roughly 3.5% held by the top ten. Sequencing input: PBMCs or a T cell subset sorted from them (not recorded which). Receptor source: a man between 18 and 29 years old who had mild COVID-19 (a few samples of this study predate the infection). Cell type and time point are not known. CDR3s include the opening cysteine and the closing phenylalanine or tryptophan. Each record gives: J gene, D gene, clone size, V gene, CDR3 DNA, CDR3 protein. D genes are given only for firm matches. Clone size is shown for a subset of rows, as once, few, many or a class of expanded clone.

TRBJ1-5 TRBD1 . TRBV12-3/TRBV12-4 TGTGCCAGCAGTTTGCAGACAGGGATGGCTGGGCCCCAGCATTTT CASSLQTGMAGPQHF
TRBJ2-1 TRBD2 few TRBV20-1 TGCAGTGCTAGGAGCCTAGCGGGGGGAACCTACAATGAGCAGTTCTTC CSARSLAGGTYNEQFF
TRBJ2-5 . many TRBV11-2 TGTGCCAGCAATCTAGCGCACCAAGAGACCCAGTACTTC CASNLAHQETQYF
TRBJ1-1 TRBD1 many TRBV7-9 TGTGCCAGCAGCTTAGCGCAGGGGGGGCGCAGGGACACTGAAGCTTTCTTT CASSLAQGGRRDTEAFF
TRBJ2-3 TRBD2 . TRBV4-2 TGTGCCAGCAGCCAAGGGACTAGCGGGGCCACAGATACGCAGTATTTT CASSQGTSGATDTQYF
TRBJ2-5 . few TRBV5-5 TGTGCCAGCGAAAATGACGTGAGAGAGACCCAGTACTTC CASENDVRETQYF
TRBJ1-2 . few TRBV3-1 TGTGCCAGCAGCCACCTCGACTATGGCTACACCTTC CASSHLDYGYTF
TRBJ1-4 TRBD1 many TRBV5-5 TGTGCCAGCAGACGACAGGGGGGAGAAAAACTGTTTTTT CASRRQGGEKLFF
TRBJ1-5 . few TRBV6-2/TRBV6-3 TGTGCCAGCAGTTACTCGGGGACCGATCAGCCCCAGCATTTT CASSYSGTDQPQHF
TRBJ2-1 TRBD2 . TRBV28 TGTGCCACCTGCCGGGGGGGGAGCTCCTACAATGAGCAGTTCTTC CATCRGGSSYNEQFF
TRBJ2-5 TRBD1 . TRBV5-1 TGCGCCAGCAGCCTAGGACAGGGCTCCCAAGAGACCCAGTACTTC CASSLGQGSQETQYF
TRBJ1-1 . few TRBV20-1 TGCAGTGCCGCGGTCGATTCGGGTTGGAACACTGAAGCTTTCTTT CSAAVDSGWNTEAFF
TRBJ2-3 TRBD1 few TRBV5-4 TGTGCCAGCAGACTGGGACAGACAAATACAGATACGCAGTATTTT CASRLGQTNTDTQYF
TRBJ1-1 . . TRBV12-3/TRBV12-4 TGTGCCAGCAAGGGGCCGGGTGATAACACTGAAGCTTTCTTT CASKGPGDNTEAFF
TRBJ2-1 TRBD2 many TRBV7-2 TGTGCCAGCAGCGTACCTCTAATTATGGTAGCGGGGTCATACAATGAGCAGTTCTTC CASSVPLIMVAGSYNEQFF
TRBJ2-1 TRBD2 few TRBV6-2/TRBV6-3 TGTGCCAGCAGTCGCCCTTTTGGCGGGGGGAGGGATGAGCAGTTCTTC CASSRPFGGGRDEQFF
TRBJ2-3 . few TRBV29-1 TGCAGCGTTGAAAGGAGGGAGAGCACAGATACGCAGTATTTT CSVERRESTDTQYF
TRBJ1-1 . once TRBV10-3 TGTGCCATCAGAGGGACCATGAACACTGAAGCTTTCTTT CAIRGTMNTEAFF
TRBJ2-3 . few TRBV6-5 TGTGCCAGCAGTTACCCCAGGCAGGGACGGTATGGGACAGATACGCAGTATTTT CASSYPRQGRYGTDTQYF
TRBJ1-2 . . TRBV2 TGTGCCAGCACCACCCTGCTTTCGGGCTATGGCTACACCTTC CASTTLLSGYGYTF
TRBJ1-1 . many TRBV7-2 TGCGCCAGCAGCCCAGGACCGAACACTGAAGCTTTCTTT CASSPGPNTEAFF
TRBJ2-3 . . TRBV7-2 TGTGCCAGCAGCTTAACCCCCTGGGATACGCAGTATTTT CASSLTPWDTQYF
TRBJ1-1 TRBD1 . TRBV28 TGTGCCAGCAGTTCCCAGGGGGCAGCTAACACTGAAGCTTTCTTT CASSSQGAANTEAFF